This T cell receptor beta chain was recovered during a study of T cell repertoires in aging, cancer and after chemotherapy. Study at large: Donor ages fell into six groups from 30 or younger up to 70 or older. Healthy donor repertoires were recorded over several months to years and showed clear clonal overlap.

This CDR3 has 13 amino acids. The V gene end was trimmed by 6 bases and the J gene end by 4 bases; junction bases not matched to a gene: 5. Per germline, CDR1 MNHEY and CDR2 SVGAGI. TRB rearrangements spanning V, D and J were amplified using mixed TRB-A/B primers. TCRdb ran MiXCR on the multiplex PCR reads and lists one entry per CDR3 protein. The top ten clones hold 49% of a sample with about 3,500 distinct CDR3 sequences, over 30% of them seen once. Regarding the study as a whole: Rebound thymic output was suggested by rising median generation probability during chemotherapy in each cancer cohort. Compared with age-matched healthy donors, untreated hematological or solid cancer patients showed higher blood TCR clonality.

The template was genomic DNA from peripheral blood, not RNA. There are a few counts of this clonotype. Its target is not known. V gene TRBV6-5 combines with J gene TRBJ2-7; 8 positions agree with TRBD2. The clonotype comes from a human donor in good health. The sample was blood. CDR3 sequence reads: CASRPGGRYEQYF. The CDR3 DNA reads as TGTGCCAGCAGGCCGGGGGGGCGGTACGAGCAGTACTTC.